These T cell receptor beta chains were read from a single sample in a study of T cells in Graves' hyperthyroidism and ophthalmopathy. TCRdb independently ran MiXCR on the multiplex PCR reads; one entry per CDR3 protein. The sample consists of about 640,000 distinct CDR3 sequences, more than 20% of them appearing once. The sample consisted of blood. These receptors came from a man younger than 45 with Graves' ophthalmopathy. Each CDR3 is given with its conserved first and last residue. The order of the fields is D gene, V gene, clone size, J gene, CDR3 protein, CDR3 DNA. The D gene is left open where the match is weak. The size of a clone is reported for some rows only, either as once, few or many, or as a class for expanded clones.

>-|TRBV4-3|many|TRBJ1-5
CASSQDLGQPQHF
TGTGCCAGCAGCCAAGATCTCGGTCAGCCCCAGCATTTT
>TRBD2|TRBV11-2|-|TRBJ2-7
CASSLAGTSLYEQYF
TGTGCCAGCAGCTTAGCCGGGACTAGTCTCTACGAGCAGTACTTC
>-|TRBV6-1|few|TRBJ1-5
CASSGTVSLNQPQHF
TGTGCCAGCAGTGGGACAGTATCCCTCAATCAGCCCCAGCATTTT
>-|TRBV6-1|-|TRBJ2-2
CASRTAGRLTGELFF
TGTGCCAGCAGAACAGCAGGGCGGCTCACCGGGGAGCTGTTTTTT
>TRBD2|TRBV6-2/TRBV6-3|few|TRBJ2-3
CASSPREAGVPDTQYF
TGTGCCAGCAGCCCCAGGGAAGCGGGAGTTCCAGATACGCAGTATTTT
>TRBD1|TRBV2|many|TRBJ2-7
CASGPRQGPYEQYF
TGTGCCAGCGGACCACGACAGGGGCCCTACGAGCAGTACTTC
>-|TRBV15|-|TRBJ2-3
CATSSVGVTDTQYF
TGTGCCACCAGCAGCGTAGGGGTCACAGATACGCAGTATTTT
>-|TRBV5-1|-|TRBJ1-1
CASSLGSPNTEAFF
TGCGCCAGCAGCTTGGGATCTCCGAACACTGAAGCTTTCTTT
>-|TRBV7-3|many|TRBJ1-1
CASSSDADTEAFF
TGTGCCAGCAGCTCTGACGCCGACACTGAAGCTTTCTTT
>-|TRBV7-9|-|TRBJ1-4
CASSLANEKLFF
TGTGCCAGCAGCTTGGCTAATGAAAAACTGTTTTTT
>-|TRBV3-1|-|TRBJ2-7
CASSQPKHNYEQYF
TGTGCCAGCAGCCAACCCAAACACAATTACGAGCAGTACTTC
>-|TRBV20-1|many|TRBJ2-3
CSAEGEGHTDTQYF
TGCAGTGCAGAAGGAGAGGGGCACACAGATACGCAGTATTTT
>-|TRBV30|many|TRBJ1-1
CAWSVSGITEAFF
TGTGCCTGGAGTGTTAGTGGCATCACTGAAGCTTTCTTT
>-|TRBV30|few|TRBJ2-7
CAWREAISSYEQYF
TGTGCCTGGAGGGAGGCGATTAGCTCCTACGAGCAGTACTTC
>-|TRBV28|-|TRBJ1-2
CASSLFLGRNDGYTF
TGTGCCAGCAGTTTATTTTTAGGGAGGAATGATGGCTACACCTTC
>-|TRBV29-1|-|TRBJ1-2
CSDLDRLGGYTF
TGCAGCGACCTAGACCGTCTGGGTGGCTACACCTTC
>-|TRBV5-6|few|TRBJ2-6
CASSLARTPRSGANVLTF
TGTGCCAGCAGCTTGGCTCGGACCCCTCGCTCTGGGGCCAACGTCCTGACTTTC
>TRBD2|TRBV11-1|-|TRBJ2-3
CASSFAGLAGVDTQYF
TGTGCCAGCAGCTTTGCGGGACTAGCGGGAGTGGATACGCAGTATTTT
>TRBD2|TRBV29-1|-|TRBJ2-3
CSVEGGGLAGYLPDTQYF
TGCAGCGTTGAAGGGGGGGGACTAGCGGGATACTTACCAGATACGCAGTATTTT
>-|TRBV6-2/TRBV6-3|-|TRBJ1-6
CASSYFGQGNSPLHF
-
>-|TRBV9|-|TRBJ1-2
CASSPSGGSSYGYTF
TGTGCCAGCAGCCCTAGCGGAGGCAGCTCCTATGGCTACACCTTC
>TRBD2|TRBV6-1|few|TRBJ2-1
CATLGLAANNEQFF
TGTGCCACCTTAGGCCTAGCGGCGAACAATGAGCAGTTCTTC
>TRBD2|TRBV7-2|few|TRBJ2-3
CASSIRGTSGGFTDTQYF
TGTGCCAGCAGCATACGGGGGACTAGCGGGGGATTCACAGATACGCAGTATTTT
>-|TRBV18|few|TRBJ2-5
CASSRVNRETQYF
TGTGCCAGCTCACGGGTAAATCGGGAGACCCAGTACTTC
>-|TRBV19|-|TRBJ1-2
CASSKVGGSYTF
TGTGCCAGTTCCAAGGTTGGGGGCAGCTACACCTTC
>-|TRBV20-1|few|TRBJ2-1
CSASVGEQFF
TGCAGTGCTAGCGTCGGGGAGCAGTTCTTC
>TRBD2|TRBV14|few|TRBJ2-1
CASSQGSSGRLGNEQFF
TGTGCCAGCAGCCAAGGATCTAGCGGGAGGTTAGGTAATGAGCAGTTCTTC
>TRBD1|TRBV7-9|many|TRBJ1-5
CASSKGTGNNNQPQHF
TGTGCCAGCAGCAAAGGGACAGGGAATAACAATCAGCCCCAGCATTTT
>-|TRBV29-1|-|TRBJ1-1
CSGRGDTEAFF
TGCAGCGGCCGGGGGGACACTGAAGCTTTCTTT
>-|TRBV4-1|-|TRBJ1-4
CASSQVGETHEKLFF
TGCGCCAGCAGCCAAGTGGGCGAGACCCACGAAAAACTGTTTTTT
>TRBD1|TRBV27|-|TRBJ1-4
CASSFTRGNEKLCF
TGTGCCAGCAGTTTTACCAGGGGGAATGAAAAACTGTGTTTT
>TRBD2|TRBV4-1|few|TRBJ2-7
CASSQVLAVDSYEQYF
TGCGCCAGCAGCCAAGTTCTAGCGGTCGACTCCTACGAGCAGTACTTC
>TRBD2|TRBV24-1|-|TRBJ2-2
CATSDWAGTSAPTGELFF
TGTGCCACCAGTGATTGGGCCGGGACTAGCGCACCAACCGGGGAGCTGTTTTTT